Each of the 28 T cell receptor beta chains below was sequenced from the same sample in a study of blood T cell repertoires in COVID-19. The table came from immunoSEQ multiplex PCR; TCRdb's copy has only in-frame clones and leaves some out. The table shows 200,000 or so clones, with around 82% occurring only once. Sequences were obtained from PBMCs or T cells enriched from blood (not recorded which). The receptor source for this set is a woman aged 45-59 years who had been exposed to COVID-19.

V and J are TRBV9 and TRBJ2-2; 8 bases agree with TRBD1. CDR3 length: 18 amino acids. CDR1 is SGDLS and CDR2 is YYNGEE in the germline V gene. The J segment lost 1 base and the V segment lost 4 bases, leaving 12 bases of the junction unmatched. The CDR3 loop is CASSFRQGPPLNTGELFF. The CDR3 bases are TGTGCCAGCAGCTTTAGACAGGGGCCCCCCTTGAACACCGGGGAGCTGTTTTTT.

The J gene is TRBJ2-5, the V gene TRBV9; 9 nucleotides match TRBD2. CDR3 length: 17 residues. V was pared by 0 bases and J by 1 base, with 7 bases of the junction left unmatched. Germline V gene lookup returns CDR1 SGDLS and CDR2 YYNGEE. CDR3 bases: TGTGCCAGCAGCGTAGGGATTTCGCGGGGGGGCCAAGAGACCCAGTACTTC. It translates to CASSVGISRGGQETQYF. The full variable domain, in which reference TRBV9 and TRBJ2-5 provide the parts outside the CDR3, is DSGVTQTPKHLITATGQRVTLRCSPRSGDLSVYWYQQSLDQGLQFLIQYYNGEERAKGNILERFSAQQFPDLHSELNLSSLELGDSALYFCASSVGISRGGQETQYFGPGTRLLVL.

CDR3 residues: CASSPWTEADTGELFF. The CDR3 nucleotides read TGTGCCAGTAGTCCCTGGACGGAAGCGGACACCGGGGAGCTGTTTTTT. The genes are TRBV19 and TRBJ2-2; possible D gene TRBD2, 5 bases. The CDR3 has 16 amino acids. Germline CDR1 LNHDA, CDR2 SQIVND (reference sequence). V lost 5 bases and J 3 bases, leaving 16 bases between the germline ends.

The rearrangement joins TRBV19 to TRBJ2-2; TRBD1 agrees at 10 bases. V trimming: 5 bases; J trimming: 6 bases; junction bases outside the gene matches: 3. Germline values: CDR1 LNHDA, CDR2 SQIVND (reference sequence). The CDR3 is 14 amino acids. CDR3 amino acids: CASSLGTGAGELFF. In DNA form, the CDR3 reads TGTGCCAGTAGTCTCGGGACAGGGGCCGGGGAGCTGTTTTTT.

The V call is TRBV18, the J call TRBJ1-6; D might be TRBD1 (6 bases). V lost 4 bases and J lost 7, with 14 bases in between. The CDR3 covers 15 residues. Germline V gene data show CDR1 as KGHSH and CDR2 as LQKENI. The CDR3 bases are TGTGCCAGCTCACTCCGGGACACAGAAAATTCACCCCTCCACTTT. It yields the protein CASSLRDTENSPLHF. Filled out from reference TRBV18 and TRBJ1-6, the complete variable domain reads NAGVMQNPRHLVRRRGQEARLRCSPMKGHSHVYWYRQLPEEGLKFMVYLQKENIIDESGMPKERFSAEFPKEGPSILRIQQVVRGDSAAYFCASSLRDTENSPLHFGNGTRLTVT.

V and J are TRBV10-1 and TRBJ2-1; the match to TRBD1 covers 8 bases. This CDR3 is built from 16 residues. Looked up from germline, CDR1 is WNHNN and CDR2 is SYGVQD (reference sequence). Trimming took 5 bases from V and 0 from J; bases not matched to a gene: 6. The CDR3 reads CASSSRQGPSYNEQFF. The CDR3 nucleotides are TGCGCCAGCAGTTCCCGACAGGGGCCCTCCTACAATGAGCAGTTCTTC.

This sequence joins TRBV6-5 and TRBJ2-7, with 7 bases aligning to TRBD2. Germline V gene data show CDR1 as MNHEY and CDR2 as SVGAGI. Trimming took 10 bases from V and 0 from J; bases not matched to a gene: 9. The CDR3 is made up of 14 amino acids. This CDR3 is CATLGGVLSYEQYF. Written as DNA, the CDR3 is TGTGCCACCCTGGGAGGGGTCCTCTCCTACGAGCAGTACTTC.

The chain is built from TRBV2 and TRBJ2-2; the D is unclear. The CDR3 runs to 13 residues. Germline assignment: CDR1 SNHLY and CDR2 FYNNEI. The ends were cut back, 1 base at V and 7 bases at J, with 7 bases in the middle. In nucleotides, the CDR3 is TGTGCCAGCAGTGAAGTTGGCGGCGGGGAGCTGTTTTTT. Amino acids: CASSEVGGGELFF.

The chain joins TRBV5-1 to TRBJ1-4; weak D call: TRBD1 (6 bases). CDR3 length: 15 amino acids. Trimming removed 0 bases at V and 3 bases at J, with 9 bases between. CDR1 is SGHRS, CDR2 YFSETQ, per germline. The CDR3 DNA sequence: TGCGCCAGCAGCTTGGACAGGGTCGCTAATGAAAAACTGTTTTTT. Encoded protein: CASSLDRVANEKLFF.

CDR3 sequence reads: CASSPDRVKNYGYTF. CDR3 sequence (DNA): TGTGCCAGCAGCCCCGACAGGGTGAAAAACTATGGCTACACCTTC. J is TRBJ1-2 and V is TRBV27; 7 positions match TRBD1. V shed 6 bases and J 2 bases; nucleotides not matched to a gene: 9. This CDR3 contains 15 residues. Germline V gene lookup returns CDR1 MNHEY and CDR2 SMNVEV (reference sequence).

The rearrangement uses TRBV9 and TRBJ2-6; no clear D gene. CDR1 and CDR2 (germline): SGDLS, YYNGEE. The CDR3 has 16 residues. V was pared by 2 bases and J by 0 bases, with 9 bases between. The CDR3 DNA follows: TGTGCCAGCAGCGTCCTGGGCGCCTCTGGGGCCAACGTCCTGACTTTC. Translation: CASSVLGASGANVLTF.

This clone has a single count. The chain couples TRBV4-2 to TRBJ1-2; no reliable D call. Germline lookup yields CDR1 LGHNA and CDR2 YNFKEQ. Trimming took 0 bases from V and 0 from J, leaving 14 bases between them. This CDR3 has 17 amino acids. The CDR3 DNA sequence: TGTGCCAGCAGCCAAGAAAGGAGCCTACTAGCTAACTATGGCTACACCTTC. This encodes CASSQERSLLANYGYTF.

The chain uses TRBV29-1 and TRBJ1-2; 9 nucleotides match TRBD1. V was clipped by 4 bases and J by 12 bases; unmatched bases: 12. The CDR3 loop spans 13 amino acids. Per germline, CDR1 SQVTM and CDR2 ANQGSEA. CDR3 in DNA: TGCAGCGTTGTCCCATCGGGACAGGGAGATCACACCTTC. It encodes CSVVPSGQGDHTF.

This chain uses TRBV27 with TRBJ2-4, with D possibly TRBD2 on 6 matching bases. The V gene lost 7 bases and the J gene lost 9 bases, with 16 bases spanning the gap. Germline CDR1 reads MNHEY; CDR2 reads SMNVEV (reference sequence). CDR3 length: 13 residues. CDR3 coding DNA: TGTGCCAGCAAATCAAACATGGGGGGCATTCAGTACTTC. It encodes CASKSNMGGIQYF.

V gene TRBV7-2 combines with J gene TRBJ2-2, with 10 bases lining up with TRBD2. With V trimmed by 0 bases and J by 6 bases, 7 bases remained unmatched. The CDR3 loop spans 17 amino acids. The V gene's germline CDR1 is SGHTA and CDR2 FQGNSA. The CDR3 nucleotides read TGTGCCAGCAGCTTAGCAGTACTAGCGGGGATGCCCGGGGAGCTGTTTTTT. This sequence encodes CASSLAVLAGMPGELFF.

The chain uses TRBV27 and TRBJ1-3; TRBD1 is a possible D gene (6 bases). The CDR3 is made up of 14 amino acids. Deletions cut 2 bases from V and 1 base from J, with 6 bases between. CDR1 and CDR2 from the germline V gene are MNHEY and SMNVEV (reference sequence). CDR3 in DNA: TGTGCCAGCAGTTTACAGGGGTCTGGAAACACCATATATTTT. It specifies CASSLQGSGNTIYF.

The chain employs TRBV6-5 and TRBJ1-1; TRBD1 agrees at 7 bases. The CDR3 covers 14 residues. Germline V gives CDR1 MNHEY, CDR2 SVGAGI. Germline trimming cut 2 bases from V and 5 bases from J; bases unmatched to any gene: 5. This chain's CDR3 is CASSYRGLGTEAFF. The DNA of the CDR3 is TGTGCCAGCAGTTACAGGGGGCTAGGGACTGAAGCTTTCTTT.

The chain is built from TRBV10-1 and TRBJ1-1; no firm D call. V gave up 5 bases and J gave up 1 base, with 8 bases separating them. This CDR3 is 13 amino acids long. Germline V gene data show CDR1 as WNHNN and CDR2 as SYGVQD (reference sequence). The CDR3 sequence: CASSLAGNTEAFF. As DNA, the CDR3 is TGCGCCAGCAGTCTTGCCGGGAACACTGAAGCTTTCTTT.

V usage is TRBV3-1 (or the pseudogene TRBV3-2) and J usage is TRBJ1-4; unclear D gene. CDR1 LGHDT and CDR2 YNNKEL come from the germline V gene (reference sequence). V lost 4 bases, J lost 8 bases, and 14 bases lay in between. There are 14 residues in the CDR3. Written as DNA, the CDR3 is TGTGCCAGCAGCCTTAGGTCGAGAGGCGAAAAACTGTTTTTT. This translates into CASSLRSRGEKLFF.

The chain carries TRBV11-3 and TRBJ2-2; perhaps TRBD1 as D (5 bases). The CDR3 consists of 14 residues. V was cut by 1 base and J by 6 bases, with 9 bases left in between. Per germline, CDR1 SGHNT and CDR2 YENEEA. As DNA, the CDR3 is TGTGCCAGCAGCTTAGCAGGGATGGCCGGGGAGCTGTTTTTT. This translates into CASSLAGMAGELFF.

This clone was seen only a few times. The CDR3 loop is CASTPTSQTDTQYF. The CDR3 bases are TGTGCCAGCACGCCGACTAGCCAAACAGATACGCAGTATTTT. The chain combines TRBV6-5 with TRBJ2-3, with TRBD2 identical over 7 bases. CDR1 MNHEY and CDR2 SVGAGI come from the germline V gene. The CDR3 consists of 14 residues. The V and J ends lost 7 bases and 3 bases, in that order; junction bases with no gene match: 7.

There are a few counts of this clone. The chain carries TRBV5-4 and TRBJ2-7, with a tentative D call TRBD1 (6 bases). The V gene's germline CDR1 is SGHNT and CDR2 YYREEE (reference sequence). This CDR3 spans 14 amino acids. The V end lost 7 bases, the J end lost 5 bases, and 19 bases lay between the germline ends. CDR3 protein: CASSIGVRGNEQYF. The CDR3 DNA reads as TGTGCCAGCTCTATTGGGGTGAGGGGGAACGAGCAGTACTTC.

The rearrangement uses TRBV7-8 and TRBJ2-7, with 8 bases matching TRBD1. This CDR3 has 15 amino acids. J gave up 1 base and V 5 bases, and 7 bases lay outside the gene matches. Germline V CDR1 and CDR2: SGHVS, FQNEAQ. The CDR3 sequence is CASSVRDRLSYEQYF. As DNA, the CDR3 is TGTGCCAGCAGCGTTCGGGACAGGCTTTCCTACGAGCAGTACTTC.

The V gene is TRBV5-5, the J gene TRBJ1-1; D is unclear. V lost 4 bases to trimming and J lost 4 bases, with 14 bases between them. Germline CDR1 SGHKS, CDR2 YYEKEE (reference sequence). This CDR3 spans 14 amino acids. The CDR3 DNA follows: TGTGCCAGCAGCCCCGTCCCGGGGAGCACTGAAGCTTTCTTT. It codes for CASSPVPGSTEAFF.

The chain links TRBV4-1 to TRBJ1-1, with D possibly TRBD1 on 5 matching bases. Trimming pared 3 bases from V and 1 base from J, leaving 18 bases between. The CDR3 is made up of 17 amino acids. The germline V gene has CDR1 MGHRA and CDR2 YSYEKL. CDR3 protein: CASSHSSGGQRNTEAFF. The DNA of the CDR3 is TGCGCCAGCAGCCACTCTTCCGGGGGTCAGAGGAACACTGAAGCTTTCTTT.

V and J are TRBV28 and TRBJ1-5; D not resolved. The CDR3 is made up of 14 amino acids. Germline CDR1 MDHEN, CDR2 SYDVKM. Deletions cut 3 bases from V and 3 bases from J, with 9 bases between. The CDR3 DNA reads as TGTGCCAGCAGTTTCGCGGGTAACAATCAGCCCCAGCATTTT. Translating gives CASSFAGNNQPQHF.

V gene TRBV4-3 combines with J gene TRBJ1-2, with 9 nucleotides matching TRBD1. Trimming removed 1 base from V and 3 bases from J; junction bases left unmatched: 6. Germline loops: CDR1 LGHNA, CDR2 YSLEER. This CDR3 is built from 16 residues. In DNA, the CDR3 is TGCGCCAGCAGCCAAGTTTTGGGACAGGGAGACTATGGCTACACCTTC. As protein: CASSQVLGQGDYGYTF.

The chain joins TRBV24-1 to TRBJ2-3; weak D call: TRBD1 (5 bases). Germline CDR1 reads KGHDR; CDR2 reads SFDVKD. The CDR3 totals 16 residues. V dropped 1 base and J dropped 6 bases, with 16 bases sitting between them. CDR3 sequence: CATSDLGQGSPDTQYF. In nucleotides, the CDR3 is TGTGCCACCAGTGATTTAGGGCAGGGAAGTCCCGATACGCAGTATTTT.